This T cell receptor beta chain was documented in a study of T cell responses to AZD1222 COVID-19 vaccine. Study conclusions and caveats: A mostly white British donor set with more females was recruited, and clonal diversity was possibly underestimated. A reported finding is that nearly half of spike-specific TCRs target unmutated variant regions. Researchers report vaccine-associated CD4 TCRs spanning spike, with dominance at 160-218 and 743-854.

This clone was detected only a few times. Its specificity is not known. The protocol was immunoSEQ multiplex PCR, while the TCRdb copy is restricted to in-frame clones and leaves out a portion. The sample holds about 160,000 clones, 90% seen once. This CDR3 comprises 14 residues. Germline V gives CDR1 SEHNR, CDR2 FQNEAQ (reference sequence). V was pared by 5 bases and J by 8 bases, with 18 bases between. This chain joins TRBV7-9 and TRBJ1-2; the D is unclear. The material sequenced was peripheral blood, taken on day 0 of AZD1222 vaccination. The TCR sequence derives from an adult in good health. The CDR3 nucleotides read TGTGCCAGCAGCCCGAGGACCTTCGCGCCCGGCTACACCTTC. This encodes CASSPRTFAPGYTF.